The 29 T cell receptor beta chains reported below all come from one sample, sequenced in a study of blood T cells in healthy people across ages. A second PCR, run for about 7 to 11 cycles, used a sample-barcoded 5' primer plus a J-beta primer mix. TCRdb reprocessed the 5' RACE reads via MiXCR and lists one record per CDR3 protein. The repertoire holds around 1,900,000 distinct CDR3 sequences, with about 39% as singletons. The sample was blood. The receptors were gathered from a human donor in good health.

This clonotype has only a few counts. The rearrangement joins TRBV7-2 to TRBJ2-3; the D is unclear. The CDR3 covers 15 residues. Trimming took 1 base from V and 0 from J, leaving 8 bases between them. Germline-derived CDR1 and CDR2 are SGHTA and FQGNSA. CDR3 sequence reads: CASSLGVPSTDTQYF. The CDR3 DNA follows: TGTGCCAGCAGCTTAGGGGTCCCTAGCACAGATACGCAGTATTTT.

The chain carries TRBV7-2 and TRBJ1-1; D ambiguous. This CDR3 spans 14 amino acids. Germline values: CDR1 SGHTA, CDR2 FQGNSA. Deletions cut 0 bases from V and 3 bases from J, with 8 bases between. The CDR3 reads CASSLARSDTEAFF. The CDR3 DNA reads TGTGCCAGCAGCTTAGCGCGGAGTGACACTGAAGCTTTCTTT.

This clonotype has just one count. A much larger clone lies one base from this, so it may be a read error. The chain combines TRBV5-1 with TRBJ2-5, with D unclear. CDR1 SGHRS and CDR2 YFSETQ come from the germline V gene. This CDR3 spans 13 amino acids. The CDR3 DNA follows: TGCGCCAGCAGCCAACTGAACGGAGAGACCAAGTACTTC. Amino acids: CASSQLNGETKYF.

The rearrangement links TRBV15 to TRBJ2-1; D gene ambiguous. The V and J ends lost 5 bases and 0 bases respectively, with 8 bases between them. The germline V gene has CDR1 LNHNV and CDR2 YYDKDF (reference sequence). CDR3 length equals 14 residues. DNA of the CDR3: TGTGCCACCAGCCCACAGTACTCCTACAATGAGCAGTTCTTC. As protein: CATSPQYSYNEQFF.

V is TRBV3-1 and J is TRBJ2-3; 8 nucleotides agree with TRBD1. From germline, CDR1 is LGHDT and CDR2 YNNKEL (reference sequence). V lost 2 bases and J lost 5; bases outside the gene matches: 3. CDR3 length equals 14 residues. CDR3 loop: CASSQRQGRDTQYF. DNA for the CDR3: TGTGCCAGCAGCCAACGACAGGGGCGAGATACGCAGTATTTT.

The chain combines TRBV9 with TRBJ1-1; 9 positions agree with TRBD1. V lost 3 bases and J lost 4; bases outside the gene matches: 13. The CDR3 runs to 17 residues. Germline assignment: CDR1 SGDLS and CDR2 YYNGEE. DNA of the CDR3: TGTGCCAGCAGCGCATTCCGGGACAGGGTTAGGGGCACTGAAGCTTTCTTT. It encodes CASSAFRDRVRGTEAFF.

V gene TRBV20-1 combines with J gene TRBJ2-3; TRBD2 aligns across 14 bases. CDR3 length equals 16 residues. The J segment lost 1 base and the V segment lost 5 bases, leaving 5 bases of the junction unmatched. Germline CDR1 DFQATT, CDR2 SNEGSKA (reference sequence). CDR3 in amino acids: CSAQTSGGVGTDTQYF. CDR3 DNA sequence: TGCAGTGCTCAGACTAGCGGGGGGGTTGGCACAGATACGCAGTATTTT.

V is TRBV3-1 and J is TRBJ1-2; D not certain. Trimming took off 4 bases at V and 3 bases at J, with 18 bases between the two ends. CDR1 is LGHDT, CDR2 YNNKEL, per germline (reference sequence). The CDR3 spans 16 residues. The CDR3 protein is CASSPIRDPGHYGYTF. CDR3 sequence (DNA): TGTGCCAGCAGCCCGATACGGGATCCCGGGCACTATGGCTACACCTTC. Full variable domain (missing parts from reference TRBV3-1 and TRBJ1-2): DTAVSQTPKYLVTQMGNDKSIKCEQNLGHDTMYWYKQDSKKFLKIMFSYNNKELIINETVPNRFSPKSPDKAHLNLHINSLELGDSAVYFCASSPIRDPGHYGYTFGSGTRLTVV.

As to this clonotype: A junction boundary mismatches the germline segment, possibly from a read error. The J gene is TRBJ2-3, the V gene TRBV7-2; a weak D match, TRBD2 (5 bases). Germline-derived CDR1 and CDR2 are SGHTA and FQGNSA. The CDR3 sequence is 13 residues long. The CDR3 region is CANSAYRGDTQYF. Written as DNA, the CDR3 is TGTGCCAACAGCGCTTATCGGGGAGATACGCAGTATTTT. Together with reference TRBV7-2 and TRBJ2-3, the CDR3 gives the full variable domain: GAGVSQSPSNKVTEKGKDVELRCDPISGHTALYWYRQSLGQGLEFLIYFQGNSAPDKSGLPSDRFSAERTGGSVSTLTIQRTQQEDSAVYLCANSAYRGDTQYFGPGTRLTVL.

This clonotype occurred a few times. The chain links TRBV25-1 to TRBJ2-5; D gene ambiguous. The germline V and J ends were trimmed by 0 bases and 2 bases, with 7 bases remaining between them. The CDR3 runs to 14 residues. From germline, CDR1 is MGHDK and CDR2 SYGVNS. CDR3 sequence (DNA): TGTGCCAGCAGTGAATATAAGGGACAAGAGACCCAGTACTTC. It encodes CASSEYKGQETQYF.

The chain carries TRBV27 and TRBJ2-7; TRBD1 agrees at 7 bases. Trimming removed 6 bases from V and 2 bases from J; junction bases left unmatched: 10. The CDR3 is 15 residues long. Germline V gene sequence: CDR1 MNHEY, CDR2 SMNVEV (reference sequence). Here the CDR3 DNA reads TGTGCCAGCAGGCCGAGGACAGGTATTACCTACGAGCAGTACTTC. This encodes CASRPRTGITYEQYF.

This clonotype was seen a few times. This sequence joins TRBV5-6 and TRBJ2-1; TRBD2 might be the D (5 bases). Germline V gene sequence: CDR1 SGHDT, CDR2 YYEEEE. Trimming took 4 bases from V and 9 from J, leaving 11 bases between them. This CDR3 has 12 amino acids. CDR3 protein: CASSILVREQFF. CDR3 nucleotides: TGTGCCAGCAGCATACTAGTTCGTGAGCAGTTCTTC.

The chain links TRBV28 to TRBJ2-7, with no clear D. The CDR3 consists of 17 residues. CDR1 MDHEN and CDR2 SYDVKM come from the germline V gene. The V gene lost 5 bases and the J gene lost 2 bases, with 22 bases spanning the gap. This CDR3 reads CASSTPPTENKAYEQYF. The CDR3 DNA follows: TGTGCCAGCAGTACGCCCCCTACAGAAAATAAGGCCTACGAGCAGTACTTC.

This rearrangement joins TRBV24-1 to TRBJ1-2; D remains unclear. Germline CDR1 KGHDR, CDR2 SFDVKD. CDR3 size: 13 residues. Trimming removed 9 bases at V and 9 bases at J, with 19 bases between. CDR3 in amino acids: CATEDRRSMRYTF. The CDR3 region has the DNA TGTGCCACCGAGGACCGCCGTTCTATGCGCTACACCTTC.

The J gene is TRBJ2-7, the V gene TRBV7-2; D not certain. This CDR3 region has 15 residues. Germline lookup yields CDR1 SGHTA and CDR2 FQGNSA. Trimming removed 1 base from V and 6 bases from J, with 16 bases in between. In DNA form, the CDR3 reads TGTGCCAGCAGCTTAGATCCGGCTAGGTACGGCGAGCAGTACTTC. This sequence encodes CASSLDPARYGEQYF.

The chain has TRBV3-1 and TRBJ1-1; a possible D gene is TRBD1 (6 bases). CDR3 length equals 13 residues. The ends were cut back, 4 bases at V and 11 bases at J, with 17 bases in the middle. Germline lookup yields CDR1 LGHDT and CDR2 YNNKEL (reference sequence). The CDR3 sequence: CASSRLGTLGAFF. DNA for the CDR3: TGTGCCAGCAGCCGCCTGGGGACATTGGGGGCTTTCTTT. Combining the CDR3 with reference TRBV3-1 and TRBJ1-1 gives the whole variable domain DTAVSQTPKYLVTQMGNDKSIKCEQNLGHDTMYWYKQDSKKFLKIMFSYNNKELIINETVPNRFSPKSPDKAHLNLHINSLELGDSAVYFCASSRLGTLGAFFGQGTRLTVV.

The chain recombines TRBV9 with TRBJ1-1; D possibly corresponds to TRBD1 (6 bases). V was trimmed by 3 bases and J by 0 bases, leaving 18 bases between them. Per germline, CDR1 SGDLS and CDR2 YYNGEE. This CDR3 is built from 17 residues. CDR3 nucleotides: TGTGCCAGCAGCGACAGACGACCGGGGGCCATGAACACTGAAGCTTTCTTT. Translation gives CASSDRRPGAMNTEAFF. The full variable domain, completed using reference TRBV9 and TRBJ1-1, is DSGVTQTPKHLITATGQRVTLRCSPRSGDLSVYWYQQSLDQGLQFLIQYYNGEERAKGNILERFSAQQFPDLHSELNLSSLELGDSALYFCASSDRRPGAMNTEAFFGQGTRLTVV.

V usage is TRBV7-2 and J usage is TRBJ2-7, with D tentatively TRBD2 (5 bases). This CDR3 has 14 amino acids. Trimming removed 3 bases at V and 5 bases at J, with 14 bases between. CDR1 is SGHTA and CDR2 is FQGNSA in the germline V gene. CDR3 in amino acids: CASSFDWGADEQYF. In DNA form, the CDR3 reads TGTGCCAGCAGCTTTGATTGGGGAGCGGACGAGCAGTACTTC. Together with reference TRBV7-2 and TRBJ2-7, the CDR3 gives the full variable domain: GAGVSQSPSNKVTEKGKDVELRCDPISGHTALYWYRQSLGQGLEFLIYFQGNSAPDKSGLPSDRFSAERTGGSVSTLTIQRTQQEDSAVYLCASSFDWGADEQYFGPGTRLTVT.

This clonotype was counted between two and nine times. CDR3 protein: CASSLAGADIQYF. In DNA, the CDR3 is TGTGCCAGCAGCTTAGCGGGGGCGGACATTCAGTACTTC. This chain links TRBV7-2 with TRBJ2-4, with D possibly being TRBD1 (6 bases). The germline CDR1 and CDR2 sequences are SGHTA and FQGNSA. V was shortened by 0 bases and J by 8 bases, with 8 bases between the two germline ends. CDR3 length: 13 amino acids.

The V gene is TRBV6-5, the J gene TRBJ2-3; 9 bases line up with TRBD2. The junction had 9 bases not matched to a gene; V was cut back by 0 bases and J by 5 bases. Germline loops: CDR1 MNHEY, CDR2 SVGAGI. This CDR3 has 17 residues. The CDR3 DNA is TGTGCCAGCAGTTACTCCCTAGCGGGGTTATATTTAGATACGCAGTATTTT. Translated: CASSYSLAGLYLDTQYF.

The V gene is TRBV5-1, the J gene TRBJ2-1; D gene ambiguous. The length of the CDR3 is 15 residues. V lost 0 bases, J lost 4 bases, and 11 bases lay in between. CDR1 and CDR2 (germline): SGHRS, YFSETQ. Here the CDR3 DNA reads TGCGCCAGCAGCTTGGCGGCAAACCAATACAATGAGCAGTTCTTC. Its protein is CASSLAANQYNEQFF.

In this sample, this clonotype turned up a few times. V usage is TRBV5-1 and J usage is TRBJ1-4; 7 bases align to TRBD1. This CDR3 contains 15 residues. Germline CDR1 is SGHRS and CDR2 is YFSETQ. The ends lost 0 bases at V and 8 bases at J; junction bases unmatched: 7. This chain's CDR3 is CASSLEGGIEEKLFF. The CDR3, as DNA: TGCGCCAGCAGCTTGGAAGGGGGCATCGAGGAAAAACTGTTTTTT.

The genes are TRBV20-1 and TRBJ1-1; 7 nucleotides line up with TRBD1. The CDR3 length is 15 residues. From germline, CDR1 is DFQATT and CDR2 SNEGSKA (reference sequence). V was clipped by 3 bases and J by 5 bases; unmatched bases: 12. This CDR3 is CSASGTDPRSTEAFF. The CDR3 DNA reads as TGCAGTGCTAGTGGGACAGACCCCAGGTCGACTGAAGCTTTCTTT.

This clonotype was found a few times. This chain uses TRBV29-1 with TRBJ1-4; 8 bases line up with TRBD1. Germline CDR1 is SQVTM and CDR2 is ANQGSEA. Losses at the gene ends were 7 bases for V and 5 bases for J; bases not matched to a gene: 6. This CDR3 region has 13 residues. The CDR3 is CSAGTGGNEKLFF. CDR3 coding DNA: TGCAGCGCTGGGACAGGAGGAAATGAAAAACTGTTTTTT.

The V call is TRBV24-1, the J call TRBJ2-1; 10 bases are a match to TRBD2. The J segment lost 3 bases and the V segment lost 3 bases, leaving 10 bases of the junction unmatched. The CDR3 totals 18 residues. Germline CDR1 KGHDR, CDR2 SFDVKD. The CDR3 loop is CATSDTLAGGIFYNEQFF. The CDR3 nucleotides are TGTGCCACCAGTGATACATTAGCGGGGGGAATCTTCTACAATGAGCAGTTCTTC.

Here the CDR3 DNA reads TGTGCCAGCGGTACCCAACGAGGGGCAACTAATGAAAAACTGTTTTTT. It specifies CASGTQRGATNEKLFF. The chain couples TRBV6-5 to TRBJ1-4; D is perhaps TRBD1 (5 bases). The germline V gene has CDR1 MNHEY and CDR2 SVGAGI. The CDR3 has 16 amino acids. V was trimmed by 8 bases and J by 0 bases, leaving 16 bases between them.

This chain connects TRBV5-1 to TRBJ1-6; no definite D call. V lost 3 bases and J lost 8, with 12 bases in between. The germline CDR1 and CDR2 sequences are SGHRS and YFSETQ. The CDR3 is 14 residues long. CDR3 in DNA: TGCGCCAGCAGCTACACCTTCCGGGATTCACCCCTCCACTTT. Amino acids: CASSYTFRDSPLHF.

This clonotype occurred a few times. J is TRBJ2-5 and V is TRBV27, with 11 bases identical to TRBD2. Germline values: CDR1 MNHEY, CDR2 SMNVEV (reference sequence). V was clipped by 6 bases and J by 0 bases; unmatched bases: 9. The CDR3 consists of 17 residues. CDR3 in amino acids: CASSRRLAGQHQETQYF. CDR3 coding DNA: TGTGCCAGCAGCCGTCGACTAGCGGGACAACACCAAGAGACCCAGTACTTC.

In this sample, this clonotype turned up a few times. V and J are TRBV4-1 and TRBJ2-5; 7 positions match TRBD2. Trimming at V came to 0 bases and at J to 4 bases, leaving 8 bases not matched to a gene. CDR1 MGHRA and CDR2 YSYEKL come from the germline V gene. The CDR3 sequence is 16 residues long. CDR3 residues: CASSQESGGVGETQYF. CDR3 DNA: TGCGCCAGCAGCCAAGAAAGTGGGGGGGTCGGAGAGACCCAGTACTTC.